These T cell receptor beta chains were read from a single sample in a study of blood T cell repertoires in COVID-19. Data came from immunoSEQ multiplex PCR; TCRdb stores just in-frame clones and leaves some out. This table has 250,000 to 300,000 clones, approximately 83% appearing once. The source material was peripheral blood. These receptors were taken from a woman aged 70-85 years with acute or convalescent COVID-19. Each CDR3 is given with its conserved first and last residue. The D gene is left open where the match is weak. Not every row has a clone size; where given, it reads once, few, many or a size class.

TRBJ1-2 | TRBV27 | . | TRBD1 | 13 | CASSLGTAYGYTF | TGTGCCAGCAGTTTAGGGACAGCTTATGGCTACACCTTC
TRBJ1-2 | TRBV5-1 | once | . | 15 | CASSLADINRHGYTF | TGCGCCAGCAGCTTGGCGGACATAAACCGCCATGGCTACACCTTC
TRBJ1-1 | TRBV20-1 | . | . | 15 | CSASLPGLMNTEAFF | TGCAGTGCTAGTCTCCCGGGGTTAATGAACACTGAAGCTTTCTTT
TRBJ1-2 | TRBV11-2 | . | . | 15 | CASSHDRAANYGYTF | TGTGCCAGCAGCCATGACAGAGCAGCTAACTATGGCTACACCTTC
TRBJ1-1 | TRBV14 | . | . | 13 | CASRRELGTEAFF | TGTGCCAGCAGACGGGAGCTGGGGACTGAAGCTTTCTTT
TRBJ1-1 | TRBV3-1/TRBV3-2 | few | TRBD1 | 12 | CASSLGQGETFF | TGTGCCAGCAGCCTCGGACAGGGGGAAACTTTCTTT
TRBJ1-2 | TRBV5-1 | . | . | 15 | CASSLEGQVGYGYTF | TGCGCCAGCAGCTTGGAGGGGCAGGTGGGCTATGGCTACACCTTC
TRBJ1-5 | TRBV20-1 | . | TRBD1 | 14 | CSASEWARGQPQHF | TGCAGTGCTAGTGAGTGGGCCAGGGGGCAGCCCCAGCATTTT
TRBJ2-1 | TRBV6-6 | . | TRBD2 | 14 | CASSYLAGANEQFF | TGTGCCAGCAGTTACCTAGCGGGAGCCAATGAGCAGTTCTTC
TRBJ2-5 | TRBV5-4 | . | TRBD2 | 15 | CASSSKTSGQETQYF | TGTGCCAGCAGCTCCAAAACTAGCGGACAAGAGACCCAGTACTTC
TRBJ1-5 | TRBV18 | . | . | 14 | CASSLSATNQPQHF | TGTGCCAGCTCACTGAGTGCCACCAATCAGCCCCAGCATTTT
TRBJ1-1 | TRBV30 | . | . | 14 | CAWSVGGDNTEAFF | TGTGCCTGGAGTGTAGGCGGGGACAACACTGAAGCTTTCTTT
TRBJ1-6 | TRBV5-1 | few | . | 13 | CASSLGGDSPLHF | TGCGCCAGCAGCTTGGGGGGAGATTCACCCCTCCACTTT
TRBJ2-1 | TRBV6-5 | . | TRBD2 | 15 | CAHGAAGGGANEQFF | TGTGCCCATGGGGCCGCTGGCGGGGGGGCAAATGAGCAGTTCTTC
TRBJ2-3 | TRBV11-3 | . | . | 14 | CASSLPGSTDTQYF | TGTGCCAGCAGCTTACCCGGGTCCACAGATACGCAGTATTTT
TRBJ1-1 | TRBV11-2 | once | TRBD1 | 16 | CASSFKDRARNTEAFF | TGTGCCAGCAGCTTTAAGGACAGGGCCAGGAACACTGAAGCTTTCTTT
TRBJ1-2 | TRBV6-1 | . | . | 16 | CASSEWVYLLGDGYTF | TGTGCCAGCAGTGAGTGGGTATATCTGCTCGGAGATGGCTACACCTTC
TRBJ1-1 | TRBV18 | . | . | 13 | CASSPELNTEAFF | TGTGCCAGCTCACCGGAGTTGAACACTGAAGCTTTCTTT
TRBJ1-2 | TRBV24-1 | . | . | 13 | CATSDLGARGYTF | TGTGCCACCAGTGATTTAGGGGCGCGGGGCTACACCTTC
TRBJ1-2 | TRBV29-1 | . | TRBD1 | 14 | CSVDPLDRPYGYTF | TGCAGCGTCGACCCCCTGGACAGGCCCTATGGCTACACCTTC